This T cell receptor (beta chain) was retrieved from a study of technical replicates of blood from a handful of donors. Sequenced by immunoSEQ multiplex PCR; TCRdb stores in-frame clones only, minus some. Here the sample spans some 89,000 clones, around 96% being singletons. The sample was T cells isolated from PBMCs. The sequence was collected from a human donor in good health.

The CDR3 DNA is TGTGCCAGCAGCTTAATCCCCCCTAGCGGGAGCTTCCACGAGCAGTACTTC. It yields the protein CASSLIPPSGSFHEQYF. The gene calls are TRBV7-9 and TRBJ2-7; 10 bases match TRBD2. The CDR3 spans 17 residues. V was pared by 2 bases and J by 5 bases, with 12 bases of the junction left unmatched. Per germline, CDR1 SEHNR and CDR2 FQNEAQ (reference sequence).